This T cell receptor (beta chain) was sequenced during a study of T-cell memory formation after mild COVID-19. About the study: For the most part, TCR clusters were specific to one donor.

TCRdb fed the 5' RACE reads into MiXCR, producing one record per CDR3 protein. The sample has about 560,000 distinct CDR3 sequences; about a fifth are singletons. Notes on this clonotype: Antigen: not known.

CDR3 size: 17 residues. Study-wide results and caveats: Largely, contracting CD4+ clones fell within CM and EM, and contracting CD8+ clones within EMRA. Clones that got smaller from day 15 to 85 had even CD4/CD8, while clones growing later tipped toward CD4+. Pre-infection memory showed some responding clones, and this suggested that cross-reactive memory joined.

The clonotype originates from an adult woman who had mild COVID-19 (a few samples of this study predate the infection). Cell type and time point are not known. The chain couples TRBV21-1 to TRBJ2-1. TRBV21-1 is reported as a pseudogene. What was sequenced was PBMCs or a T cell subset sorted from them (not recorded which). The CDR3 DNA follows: TGTGCCAGCAGCAACCCTTTGGCGTCCTCTTCAGCCAATGAGCAGTTCTTC. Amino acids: CASSNPLASSSANEQFF.